This TCR beta chain was sequenced during a study of blood T cell repertoires in COVID-19 (dated by TCRdb to 2020 to 2022). Regarding the research as a whole: Samples covering the acute and convalescent phases of COVID-19 were provided by collaborators in the United States, Italy and Spain. The prospective study material was composed of cDNA or gDNA derived from T cells, B-cell-depleted T cells, or PBMCs. Subjects who had been exposed to COVID-19, were actively infected with it, or had recovered from it provided the deeply sampled blood TCRbeta repertoires that made up the dataset. The repertoires were made available in a free public database intended to serve as a resource for research on the immune response to SARS-CoV-2. The samples were drawn from two sources: the first 160 participants of the ongoing ImmuneRACE study, and some 1,300 subjects contributed by 6 global collaborators. Nearly every sample came with metadata listing a de-identified subject ID, COVID-19 status, age in years and sex. Where HLA class I and class II types were available, the types were taken from metadata supplied by the sample provider, not from assay-based typing.

Concerning this clone itself: What antigen it recognizes has not been identified. Base qualities are not recorded, but no much larger clone differs from it by a single base.

Results the study describes overall, beyond this receptor: Clinical and demographic metadata were provided uncurated, with the amount varying by source and participant.

Whole blood was collected in K2EDTA tubes by collaborating institutions according to the institutions' own protocols. For TCRbeta analysis, collaborators shipped samples as frozen whole blood, isolated PBMCs, or DNA extracted from either of those sample types. TCRbeta CDR3 regions were amplified from genomic DNA using the immunoSEQ Assay, a bias-controlled multiplex PCR. The paper's processing steps were these. The number of nucleated cells in each sample was estimated from the amplification of reference gene primers within the assay. To quantify the absolute abundance of each unique TCRbeta CDR3 rearrangement, sequence reads were collapsed and filtered. Productive Simpson clonality was computed per sample as the square root of Simpson's diversity index over productive rearrangements. The immuneACCESS repertoire file appears here via TCRdb, limited to in-frame rearrangements. These files lack a portion of the clones; in checked studies, under half of the deficit traces to unresolved V genes, and the cause of the others is not known. V, J and clone size are those of that table, while D and trimming were read from the DNA. This sample gives about 200,000 clones in total; about nine tenths of them show up just once. About 6% of the sample is taken by the ten largest.

V is cut back by 0 bases and J by 6 bases, with 3 bases in the junction unmatched. There are 15 amino acids in the CDR3, from cysteine to phenylalanine inclusive. The CDR3 DNA has 45 bases and is translated from base 1. The germline V gene provides CDR1 KGHDR and CDR2 SFDVKD. The sequence came from a man older than 75 with acute or convalescent COVID-19. The chain is encoded by TRBV24-1 joined to TRBJ2-1; 8 middle bases align to TRBD2. Sequencing input: peripheral blood. CDR3 region: CATSDLGLAGNEQFF. The nucleotide sequence reads as follows: TGTGCCACCAGTGATTTGGGGCTAGCGGGCAATGAGCAGTTCTTC.